These 12 T cell receptor beta chains were sequenced from one sample in a study of early T cells in non-severe SARS-CoV-2 infection. TCRdb reprocessed the 5' RACE reads with MiXCR, giving one entry per CDR3 protein. The sample gives approximately 31,000 distinct CDR3 sequences, approximately 6.3% of which show up once; about 3% is in the top ten. Sequences were obtained from whole blood. Source of these receptors: an adult who was a healthcare worker with PCR-confirmed SARS-CoV-2 infection or an uninfected control (not recorded which).

This clonotype was observed a handful of times. The chain links TRBV5-1 to TRBJ2-7, with D possibly matching TRBD1 (6 bases). The length of the CDR3 is 13 residues. Germline V gene lookup returns CDR1 SGHRS and CDR2 YFSETQ. V was clipped by 8 bases and J by 2 bases, with 14 bases between them. The CDR3 bases are TGCGCCAGTTACTCCCCAGGGGCCTACGAGCAGTACTTC. It codes for CASYSPGAYEQYF.

This clonotype was counted a single time. The rearrangement joins TRBV10-3 to TRBJ1-3, with D unresolved. CDR1 and CDR2 (germline): ENHRY, SYGVKD. The V end was cut by 11 bases, the J end by 1 base, with 12 bases between. The CDR3 extends over 13 amino acids. Written as DNA, the CDR3 is TGTGCCGCCCGGAGGGATTCTGGAAACACCATATATTTT. Protein sequence: CAARRDSGNTIYF.

This clonotype appeared many times. The chain couples TRBV18 to TRBJ2-5; D gene uncertain. The V gene lost 2 bases and the J gene lost 3 bases, with 1 base spanning the gap. Per germline, CDR1 KGHSH and CDR2 LQKENI. This CDR3 region has 11 residues. This CDR3 is CASSPKETQYF. The DNA for the CDR3 is TGTGCCAGCTCACCAAAAGAGACCCAGTACTTC.

The table lists this clonotype with a few counts. The chain recombines TRBV4-2 with TRBJ2-4, with a tentative D call TRBD1 (6 bases). Trimming shortened V by 0 bases and J by 0 bases, and 12 bases separated the two germline ends. The CDR3 loop spans 17 amino acids. Germline CDR1 LGHNA, CDR2 YNFKEQ. The CDR3 is CASSQDADSLAKNIQYF. CDR3 in DNA: TGTGCCAGCAGCCAAGATGCGGACAGTCTAGCCAAAAACATTCAGTACTTC.

Sample share makes this clonotype medium-sized. The J gene is TRBJ2-1, the V gene TRBV20-1; D may be TRBD1 or TRBD2 (5 bases each). The germline V gene has CDR1 DFQATT and CDR2 SNEGSKA (reference sequence). CDR3 length: 13 amino acids. Trimming shortened V by 1 base and J by 7 bases, and 11 bases separated the two germline ends. CDR3 residues: CSARAQGRNEQFF. The CDR3 DNA follows: TGCAGTGCTAGAGCCCAGGGACGGAATGAGCAGTTCTTC.

This clonotype was observed many times. The CDR3 region has the DNA TGTGCCAGTAGTCGAGGGGGAAACATTCAGTACTTC. It encodes CASSRGGNIQYF. This chain uses TRBV19 with TRBJ2-4; D possibly corresponds to TRBD1 (6 bases). V was pared by 5 bases and J by 6 bases, with 8 bases between. Germline values: CDR1 LNHDA, CDR2 SQIVND (reference sequence). The CDR3 is made up of 12 amino acids.

V and J are TRBV10-2 and TRBJ2-2; no definite D call. Trimming removed 0 bases at V and 5 bases at J, with 10 bases between. CDR3 size: 15 residues. In germline, CDR1 is WSHSY, CDR2 SAAADI. CDR3 region: CASSESILGTGELFF. DNA for the CDR3: TGCGCCAGCAGTGAGTCGATTCTGGGGACCGGGGAGCTGTTTTTT.

This clonotype was counted many times. The chain links TRBV20-1 to TRBJ1-2; 9 nucleotides match TRBD1. This CDR3 is 17 amino acids long. CDR1 is DFQATT and CDR2 is SNEGSKA in the germline V gene (reference sequence). The ends lost 0 bases at V and 6 bases at J; junction bases unmatched: 14. Written as DNA, the CDR3 is TGCAGTGCTAGAGATCGGGGTCCGGGACAGGGATGGAATGGCTACACCTTC. It is translated as CSARDRGPGQGWNGYTF.

This clonotype was counted ten times or more. The chain links TRBV19 to TRBJ2-7, with D perhaps matching TRBD1 (6 bases). Trimming removed 9 bases from V and 3 bases from J, with 18 bases in between. Germline assignment: CDR1 LNHDA and CDR2 SQIVND (reference sequence). There are 14 residues in the CDR3. The CDR3: CASSPGVSIYEQYF. Here the CDR3 DNA reads TGTGCCAGCAGCCCAGGGGTATCGATCTACGAGCAGTACTTC. Supplemented by reference TRBV19 and TRBJ2-7, the full variable domain reads DGGITQSPKYLFRKEGQNVTLSCEQNLNHDAMYWYRQDPGQGLRLIYYSQIVNDFQKGDIAEGYSVSREKKESFPLTVTSAQKNPTAFYLCASSPGVSIYEQYFGPGTRLTVT.

This clonotype was seen only a few times. J is TRBJ2-2 and V is TRBV5-1, with no clear D. The CDR3 length is 14 residues. Trimming pared 4 bases from V and 0 bases from J, leaving 7 bases between. Germline CDR1 reads SGHRS; CDR2 reads YFSETQ. The CDR3 protein is CASSRLTNTGELFF. The DNA of the CDR3 is TGCGCCAGCAGCAGGCTCACGAACACCGGGGAGCTGTTTTTT.

This clonotype was seen more than once but under ten times. The chain employs TRBV6-5 and TRBJ2-7; a weak D match, TRBD2 (6 bases). Germline values: CDR1 MNHEY, CDR2 SVGAGI. This CDR3 has 14 amino acids. V was cut by 10 bases and J by 3 bases, with 19 bases left in between. The chain's CDR3 is CANRPGLGGYEQYF. DNA for the CDR3: TGTGCCAACAGGCCGGGACTGGGGGGCTACGAGCAGTACTTC.

This chain's CDR3 is CASSFRTSGRGTDTQYF. DNA of the CDR3: TGTGCCAGCAGTTTTCGAACTAGCGGACGGGGCACAGATACGCAGTATTTT. The chain combines TRBV28 with TRBJ2-3, with 8 bases matching TRBD2. The CDR3 contains 17 residues. Trimming removed 3 bases from V and 1 base from J; junction bases left unmatched: 9. Per the germline V gene, CDR1 is MDHEN and CDR2 is SYDVKM.